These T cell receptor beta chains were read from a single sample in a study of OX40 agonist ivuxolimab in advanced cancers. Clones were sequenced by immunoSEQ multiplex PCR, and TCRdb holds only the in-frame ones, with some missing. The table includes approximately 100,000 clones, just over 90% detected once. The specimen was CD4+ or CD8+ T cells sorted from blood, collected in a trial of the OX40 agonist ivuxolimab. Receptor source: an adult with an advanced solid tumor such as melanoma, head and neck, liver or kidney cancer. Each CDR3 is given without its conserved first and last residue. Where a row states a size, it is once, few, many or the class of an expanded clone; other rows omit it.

CDR3: ASSLGDNYEQY
V: TRBV5-4
size: NA
J: TRBJ2-7

CDR3: ASSYLSGASSYEQY
V: TRBV6-5
size: NA
J: TRBJ2-7

CDR3: AWSQGGNTEAF
V: TRBV30
size: NA
J: TRBJ1-1

CDR3: ASSLDRVSYEQY
V: TRBV7-2
size: NA
J: TRBJ2-7

CDR3: ASSLPPLDGYT
V: TRBV28
size: NA
J: TRBJ1-2

CDR3: ASTLPGRLQPQH
V: TRBV28
size: NA
J: TRBJ1-5

CDR3: ASSQGEAGEQY
V: TRBV4-3
size: NA
J: TRBJ2-7

CDR3: ASSVGEGSTDTQY
V: TRBV2
size: NA
J: TRBJ2-3

CDR3: ASSEQGRANEKLF
V: TRBV6-4
size: NA
J: TRBJ1-4

CDR3: ASSLGGQLEAF
V: TRBV7-9
size: NA
J: TRBJ1-1

CDR3: ASSPTGLAGGTQY
V: TRBV7-8
size: NA
J: TRBJ2-3

CDR3: ASSATRRANEKLF
V: TRBV5-1
size: NA
J: TRBJ1-4

CDR3: AWSAPDRLLTEAF
V: TRBV30
size: NA
J: TRBJ1-1

CDR3: ASSLKFPDTQY
V: TRBV28
size: few
J: TRBJ2-3

CDR3: ASSLVTGKGVGNTEAF
V: TRBV7-2
size: NA
J: TRBJ1-1

CDR3: ASSGTSGGYEQY
V: TRBV6-5
size: NA
J: TRBJ2-7

CDR3: ASRLSGGEKLF
V: TRBV28
size: NA
J: TRBJ1-4

CDR3: ASSTGGPNTEAF
V: TRBV28
size: NA
J: TRBJ1-1

CDR3: ASSILGGSPLH
V: TRBV7-2
size: NA
J: TRBJ1-6

CDR3: ASSPSGRTEAF
V: TRBV7-2
size: NA
J: TRBJ1-1

CDR3: ASSVAGALYEQY
V: TRBV28
size: NA
J: TRBJ2-7

CDR3: ASSLAGGGGQPQH
V: TRBV7-8
size: once
J: TRBJ1-5

CDR3: ASSSGGSGNTIY
V: TRBV6-5
size: once
J: TRBJ1-3

CDR3: ASSWGGDPTYNEQF
V: TRBV7-2
size: NA
J: TRBJ2-1

CDR3: ASRGATLGTEAF
V: TRBV19
size: NA
J: TRBJ1-1

CDR3: ASSRGTETTYEQY
V: TRBV4-2
size: NA
J: TRBJ2-7

CDR3: ASRTNRANYGYT
V: TRBV6-5
size: NA
J: TRBJ1-2

CDR3: ASSQVGLNTEAF
V: TRBV14
size: once
J: TRBJ1-1

CDR3: ASKTGGFTEAF
V: TRBV28
size: NA
J: TRBJ1-1

CDR3: ASTDSFRSPLH
V: TRBV28
size: NA
J: TRBJ1-6

CDR3: ASSLHRGGEKLF
V: TRBV7-8
size: NA
J: TRBJ1-4

CDR3: ASSFLGGTSEQY
V: TRBV7-3
size: NA
J: NA

CDR3: ACSLRQGRTGELF
V: TRBV30
size: NA
J: TRBJ2-2

CDR3: ASRATGGLTNQPQH
V: TRBV10-2
size: NA
J: TRBJ1-5

CDR3: ASSFSGTGSYGYT
V: TRBV5-1
size: NA
J: TRBJ1-2

CDR3: ASASYGYT
V: TRBV9
size: NA
J: TRBJ1-2

CDR3: AWTPTGRVYGYT
V: TRBV30
size: NA
J: TRBJ1-2

CDR3: ASSLPFRETQY
V: TRBV7-2
size: NA
J: TRBJ2-5

CDR3: ASSPTENTEAF
V: TRBV18
size: NA
J: TRBJ1-1

CDR3: ASSPTSVYNEQF
V: TRBV5-6
size: NA
J: TRBJ2-1

CDR3: ASSSGNNEQF
V: TRBV7-2
size: NA
J: TRBJ2-1

CDR3: ASSIGGLGDSGANVLT
V: TRBV19
size: NA
J: TRBJ2-6

CDR3: ASSFGERTEAF
V: TRBV7-6
size: NA
J: TRBJ1-1

CDR3: ASSHGRGSTDTQY
V: TRBV5-1
size: NA
J: TRBJ2-3

CDR3: ASGEGQGWETQY
V: TRBV6-1
size: NA
J: TRBJ2-5

CDR3: ASSPGGALETQY
V: TRBV5-6
size: NA
J: TRBJ2-5

CDR3: ASSPPGQGYEQY
V: TRBV14
size: once
J: TRBJ2-7

CDR3: ASWPSLGTEAF
V: TRBV27
size: NA
J: TRBJ1-1

CDR3: ASSQTGAETQY
V: TRBV11-1
size: NA
J: TRBJ2-5

CDR3: ASRIDPNTEAF
V: TRBV5-1
size: NA
J: TRBJ1-1

CDR3: ASSLGSNSPLH
V: TRBV28
size: NA
J: TRBJ1-6

CDR3: ASSAVYMQF
V: TRBV11-1
size: NA
J: TRBJ2-1

CDR3: ASTTEVETQY
V: TRBV28
size: NA
J: TRBJ2-5

CDR3: ASSLGLAGGQETQY
V: TRBV11-3
size: NA
J: TRBJ2-5

CDR3: ASSPKTRFNQPQH
V: TRBV5-8
size: NA
J: TRBJ1-5

CDR3: ASSQTGGNQPQH
V: TRBV11-2
size: NA
J: TRBJ1-5

CDR3: ASTPMSGTKTLF
V: TRBV19
size: NA
J: TRBJ1-4

CDR3: ASSRDEGGYT
V: TRBV6-5
size: NA
J: TRBJ1-2

CDR3: ASSQDKMWGDTQY
V: TRBV4-3
size: once
J: TRBJ2-3